This T cell receptor (beta chain) emerged from a study of neurological immune-mediated disorders. TCRdb processed the 5' RACE reads anew with MiXCR; each CDR3 protein has one entry. The sample consists of tens of thousands of distinct CDR3 sequences, less than 4% of them appearing once. The CDR3 is 16 residues long. The germline V gene has CDR1 SGHVS and CDR2 FQNEAQ. J lost 1 base, V lost 8 bases, and 12 bases had no gene match. The table lists this clonotype with many counts. Preparation of the unsorted libraries drew on 2 million PBMCs stored at -80 C. The specimen sequenced was PBMCs. This TCR came from a woman aged 45-60 years with multiple sclerosis. The chain recombines TRBV7-8 with TRBJ2-7; TRBD1 matches 9 bases. In nucleotides, the CDR3 is TGTGCCAGCTCGCCCGGGGGACAGGGCAATTCCTACGAGCAGTACTTC. It translates to CASSPGGQGNSYEQYF.